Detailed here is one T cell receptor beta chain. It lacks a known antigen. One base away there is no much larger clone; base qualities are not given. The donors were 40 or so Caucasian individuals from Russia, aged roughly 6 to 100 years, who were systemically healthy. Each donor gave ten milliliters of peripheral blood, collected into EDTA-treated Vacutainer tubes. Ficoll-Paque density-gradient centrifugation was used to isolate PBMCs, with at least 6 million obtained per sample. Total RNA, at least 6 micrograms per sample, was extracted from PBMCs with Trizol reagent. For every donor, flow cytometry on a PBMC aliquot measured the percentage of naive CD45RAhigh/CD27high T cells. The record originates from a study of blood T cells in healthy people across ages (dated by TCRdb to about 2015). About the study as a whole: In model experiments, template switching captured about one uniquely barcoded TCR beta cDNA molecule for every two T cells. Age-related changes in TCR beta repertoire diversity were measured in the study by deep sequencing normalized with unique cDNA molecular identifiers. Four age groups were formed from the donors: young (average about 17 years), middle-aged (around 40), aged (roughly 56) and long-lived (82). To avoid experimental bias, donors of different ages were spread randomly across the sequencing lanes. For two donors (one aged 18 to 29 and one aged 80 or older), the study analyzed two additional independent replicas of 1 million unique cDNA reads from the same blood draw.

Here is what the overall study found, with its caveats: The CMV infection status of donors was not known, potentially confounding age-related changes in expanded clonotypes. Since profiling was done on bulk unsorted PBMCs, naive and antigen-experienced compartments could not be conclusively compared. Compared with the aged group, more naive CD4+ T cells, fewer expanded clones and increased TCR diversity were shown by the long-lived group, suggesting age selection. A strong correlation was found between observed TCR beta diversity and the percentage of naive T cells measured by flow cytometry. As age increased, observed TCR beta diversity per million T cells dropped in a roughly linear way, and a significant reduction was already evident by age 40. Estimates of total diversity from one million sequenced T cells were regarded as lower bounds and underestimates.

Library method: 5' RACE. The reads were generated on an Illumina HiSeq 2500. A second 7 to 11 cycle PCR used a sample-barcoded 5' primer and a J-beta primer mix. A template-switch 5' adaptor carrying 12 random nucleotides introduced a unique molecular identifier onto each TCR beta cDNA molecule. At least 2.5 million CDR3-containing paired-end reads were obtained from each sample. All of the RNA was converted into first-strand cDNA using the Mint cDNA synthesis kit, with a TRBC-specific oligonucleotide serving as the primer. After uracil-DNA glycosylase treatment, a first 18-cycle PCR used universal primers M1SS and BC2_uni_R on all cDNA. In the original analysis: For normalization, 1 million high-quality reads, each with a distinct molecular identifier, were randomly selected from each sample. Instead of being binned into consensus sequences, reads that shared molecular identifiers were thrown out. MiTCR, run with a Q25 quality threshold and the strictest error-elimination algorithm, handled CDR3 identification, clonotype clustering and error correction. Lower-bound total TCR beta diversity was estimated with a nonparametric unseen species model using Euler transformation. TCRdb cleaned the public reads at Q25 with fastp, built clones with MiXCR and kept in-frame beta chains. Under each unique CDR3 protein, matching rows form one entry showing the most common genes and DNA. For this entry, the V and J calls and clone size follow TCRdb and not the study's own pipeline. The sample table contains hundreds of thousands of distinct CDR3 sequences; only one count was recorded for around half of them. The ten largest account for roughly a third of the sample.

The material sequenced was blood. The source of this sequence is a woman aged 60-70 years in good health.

The DNA sequence follows: TGTGCCAGCAGCCATAGAGGGGGCAGGGTAAACCGGGATGAGCAGTACTTC. This translates into CASSHRGGRVNRDEQYF. The chain links TRBV7-2 with TRBJ2-5, and 7 bases in between align with TRBD1. The CDR3 numbers 17 residues from cysteine through phenylalanine. The entry retains the CDR3 DNA only, 51 bases that are in frame from base 1. As encoded in the germline V gene, CDR1 is SGHTA while CDR2 is FQGNSA. Relative to germline, V is missing 5 bases and J is missing 11 bases, with 23 bases of the junction outside any gene match.